A selection of T cell receptor beta chains follows, all from one sample in a study of glioma-infiltrating T cells after dendritic cell vaccination. Sequencing was performed with immunoSEQ multiplex PCR; in TCRdb, only in-frame clones are kept and a portion is missing. This table holds about 50,000 clones, under 90% found once. Sample: blood, taken after dendritic cell vaccination. Receptors originate from a human donor with glioblastoma. The CDR3 runs from the conserved cysteine through the conserved F or W. Fields, in order: V gene, clone size, J gene, D gene, CDR3 DNA, CDR3 protein. D genes are given only for firm matches. Clone size is stated in some rows and not others, as once, few, many or a class when expanded.

v_call: TRBV7-9; clone_size: NA; j_call: TRBJ1-2; d_call: NA; cdr3_nt: TGTGCCAGCAGCTTAGTTGTCGTTAACTATGGCTACACCTTC; cdr3_aa: CASSLVVVNYGYTF
v_call: TRBV27; clone_size: NA; j_call: TRBJ2-3; d_call: TRBD2; cdr3_nt: TGTGCCAGCAGTTTACGACTAGCGGGGGGGAAAGATACGCAGTATTTT; cdr3_aa: CASSLRLAGGKDTQYF
v_call: TRBV18; clone_size: NA; j_call: TRBJ2-7; d_call: TRBD1; cdr3_nt: TGTGCCAGCTCCCCGCCCGCGACAGGGCCGCCCTACGAGCAGTACTTC; cdr3_aa: CASSPPATGPPYEQYF
v_call: TRBV7-8; clone_size: NA; j_call: TRBJ1-2; d_call: TRBD1; cdr3_nt: TGTGCCAGCAGCTTAATGGGACAGGGGTATGATGGCTACACCTTC; cdr3_aa: CASSLMGQGYDGYTF
v_call: TRBV5-4; clone_size: once; j_call: TRBJ2-3; d_call: NA; cdr3_nt: TGTGCCAGCAGCTTGGCGTCGGCGGGGGCTGCTACGCAGTATTTT; cdr3_aa: CASSLASAGAATQYF
v_call: TRBV5-1; clone_size: medium-sized; j_call: TRBJ1-4; d_call: NA; cdr3_nt: TGCGCCAGCAGCCTGGCGCGGGCAACTAATGAAAAACTGTTTTTT; cdr3_aa: CASSLARATNEKLFF
v_call: TRBV7-2; clone_size: NA; j_call: TRBJ1-2; d_call: NA; cdr3_nt: TGTGCCAGCACCCAGACAAGTTCTGGTGGCTACACCTTC; cdr3_aa: CASTQTSSGGYTF
v_call: TRBV6-9; clone_size: NA; j_call: TRBJ2-1; d_call: TRBD2; cdr3_nt: TGTGCCAGGATCCTCGGACTAGCGGGCGCCTACAATGAGCAGTTCTTC; cdr3_aa: CARILGLAGAYNEQFF
v_call: TRBV27; clone_size: NA; j_call: TRBJ2-3; d_call: NA; cdr3_nt: TGTGCCAGCACTCCTGACAGGACTAGCACAGATACGCAGTATTTT; cdr3_aa: CASTPDRTSTDTQYF
v_call: TRBV11-3; clone_size: NA; j_call: TRBJ2-7; d_call: TRBD1; cdr3_nt: TGTGCCAGCAGCGGCCGGGACAGACCTTCGCAGTACTTC; cdr3_aa: CASSGRDRPSQYF
v_call: TRBV4-2; clone_size: NA; j_call: TRBJ2-2; d_call: NA; cdr3_nt: TGTGCCAGCAGCCGGGACAAGACAGGCCCCAACACCGGGGAGCTGTTTTTT; cdr3_aa: CASSRDKTGPNTGELFF
v_call: TRBV2; clone_size: NA; j_call: TRBJ1-2; d_call: TRBD1; cdr3_nt: TGTGCCAGCAGTGAAAACAGGGGGACAGCTAACTATGGCTACACCTTC; cdr3_aa: CASSENRGTANYGYTF
v_call: TRBV4-3; clone_size: NA; j_call: TRBJ1-2; d_call: NA; cdr3_nt: TGCGCCAGCAGCCAAGAGGGGAGGCGGGGCGGCGGCTACACCTTC; cdr3_aa: CASSQEGRRGGGYTF
v_call: TRBV29-1; clone_size: once; j_call: TRBJ1-1; d_call: TRBD1; cdr3_nt: TGCAGCGTTGGTGAGGGGGCAGGCACTGAAGCTTTCTTT; cdr3_aa: CSVGEGAGTEAFF
v_call: TRBV5-4; clone_size: NA; j_call: TRBJ2-1; d_call: NA; cdr3_nt: TGTGCCAGCAGCCCCCTCCCTTGGGGCGTCAACAATGAGCAGTTCTTC; cdr3_aa: CASSPLPWGVNNEQFF
v_call: TRBV15; clone_size: once; j_call: TRBJ2-5; d_call: TRBD1; cdr3_nt: TGTGCCACCAGCACAAGGGACAGGGGAGGGAAAGAGACCCAGTACTTC; cdr3_aa: CATSTRDRGGKETQYF
v_call: TRBV5-6; clone_size: NA; j_call: TRBJ2-7; d_call: TRBD2; cdr3_nt: TGTGCCAGCAGCCCCTGGGGAGGGGACGAGCAGTACTTC; cdr3_aa: CASSPWGGDEQYF
v_call: TRBV6-4; clone_size: NA; j_call: TRBJ2-3; d_call: NA; cdr3_nt: TGTGCCAGCAGTGACTCGTCGGACTTGAGGACAGATACGCAGTATTTT; cdr3_aa: CASSDSSDLRTDTQYF
v_call: TRBV19; clone_size: few; j_call: TRBJ1-5; d_call: TRBD1; cdr3_nt: TGTGCCAGTAGGACAGGACAGGGGAGGAATCAGCCCCAGCATTTT; cdr3_aa: CASRTGQGRNQPQHF
v_call: TRBV21-1; clone_size: NA; j_call: TRBJ1-2; d_call: NA; cdr3_nt: TGTGCCAGCAGCAAAGGTTCCAGGGGAAGTGACTACACCTTC; cdr3_aa: CASSKGSRGSDYTF